A selection of T cell receptor beta chains follows, all from one sample in a study of Ad26.COV2.S vaccination and SARS-CoV-2 variants. Clones were read by immunoSEQ multiplex PCR, and TCRdb kept only the in-frame ones, dropping some. The sample lists about 460,000 clones, about 88% seen once, with 1.7% in the top ten. Sequences were derived from peripheral blood, sampled in a trial of Ad26.COV2.S vaccine versus placebo. The receptors stem from a person between 18 and 59 years old who received the Ad26.COV2.S COVID-19 vaccine or a placebo. CDR3s leave out the opening cysteine and the closing phenylalanine or tryptophan. Fields, in order: V gene, J gene, CDR3 protein.

TRBV28,TRBJ1-5,ASSPRFSWTVGQPQH
TRBV23-1,TRBJ1-3,ASSQFTGLKSGNTIY
TRBV7-9,TRBJ1-2,ASSQNNPSGANYGYT
TRBV30,TRBJ1-6,AWNPGQYYSPLH
TRBV7-9,TRBJ2-3,ASTKSGSTDTQY
TRBV20-1,TRBJ1-1,SLGKAF
TRBV6-2/TRBV6-3,TRBJ2-3,ASSQDWEGDTQY
TRBV19,TRBJ1-2,ASSTGQLLGYT
TRBV9,TRBJ2-7,ASSVVPDTYEQY
TRBV5-1,TRBJ1-4,ASSRSDGEKLF
TRBV6-5,TRBJ1-1,ASSLREDTEAF
TRBV18,TRBJ1-1,ASSLGQGGTEAF
TRBV14,TRBJ2-1,ASSQRGASGNEQF